This T cell receptor beta chain was recorded in a study of cytomegalovirus exposure and HLA in healthy donors. Use of 60 Vbeta and 13 Jbeta primers characterized the PCR. Libraries were prepared by immunoSEQ multiplex PCR; TCRdb keeps only in-frame clonotypes and omits some of them. Altogether 75,000 to 100,000 clones are present, 60% to 80% being singletons, with the ten largest covering around 8.4%. The germline CDR1 and CDR2 sequences are LNHDA and SQIVND (reference sequence). The CDR3 totals 14 residues. With 4 bases clipped from V and 2 bases from J, the junction kept 0 bases outside the gene matches. General study results and limits: Rarity held for most TCR sequences, but there were some public TCRs that occurred in many donors. Most CMV-associated TCR beta chains were later found to appear HLA-restricted.

A word on this clone: The antigen remains unidentified. This sample includes further DNA sequences coding for the same CDR3.

The chain recombines TRBV19 with TRBJ1-5; 9 positions agree with TRBD1. The sequencing sample was made of PBMCs. The receptor's source is a man between 60 and 70 years old in good health and CMV-seronegative. CDR3 nucleotide sequence: TGTGCCAGTAGTAGGGACAGGGGCAATCAGCCCCAGCATTTT. Amino acids: CASSRDRGNQPQHF.